A single TCR beta chain is shown here with its context. Everyone who took part was about 18 to 90 years old, and they came from about two dozen US areas. Participant reports of clinical history set cohort assignment. The sample comes from a study of blood T cell repertoires in COVID-19. Study information: T cells, B-cell-depleted T cells, or PBMCs supplied cDNA or gDNA.

Clones were sequenced by immunoSEQ multiplex PCR, and TCRdb holds only the in-frame ones, with some missing. The sample lists some 250,000 clones; approximately 83% were seen once. The CDR3 runs to 11 residues. Trimming left V 7 bases short and J 10 bases short, with 11 bases between. This sequence originates from a woman between 40 and 50 years old with acute COVID-19. Sequenced: PBMCs or T cells enriched from blood (not recorded which). V gene TRBV12-3 or TRBV12-4 combines with J gene TRBJ2-1; possible D gene TRBD2, 6 bases. In DNA form, the CDR3 reads TGTGCCAGCATCGGGGGACCCGAGCAGTTCTTC. Translation: CASIGGPEQFF.